This is a list of T cell receptor beta chains from one sample in a study of T cell changes during pregnancy in multiple sclerosis. The assay was immunoSEQ multiplex PCR, and TCRdb's table has in-frame clones only and misses some. This table holds approximately 90,000 clones, 90% to 95% found once. Specimen: peripheral blood, collected after pregnancy. These receptors were collected from a female donor in good health, enrolled as a control in a pregnancy study. Each CDR3 is given with its conserved first and last residue. D genes are given only for firm matches. Not all rows give a size; the values are once, few, many and, for expanded clones, a class.

V gene,D gene,clone size,J gene,CDR3 protein,CDR3 DNA
TRBV6-5,.,once,TRBJ1-3,CATDLKGTGGNTIYF,TGTGCCACCGACCTCAAGGGGACTGGCGGAAACACCATATATTTT
TRBV4-1,.,.,TRBJ1-1,CASSHPLLRASEAFF,TGCGCCAGCAGCCACCCCTTATTGCGGGCTTCCGAAGCTTTCTTT
TRBV28,.,.,TRBJ1-5,CASSAGNQPQHF,TGTGCCAGCAGCGCAGGGAATCAGCCCCAGCATTTT
TRBV6-6,TRBD1,.,TRBJ1-2,CASSYTGGSSGYTF,TGTGCCAGCAGTTACACAGGGGGCTCGTCGGGCTACACCTTC
TRBV7-2,.,.,TRBJ1-6,CASSSRVGVGGSPLHF,TGTGCCAGCAGCTCCCGTGTAGGGGTCGGTGGATCACCCCTCCACTTT
TRBV4-3,TRBD1,once,TRBJ2-7,CASSGDRYTEQYF,TGCGCCAGCAGCGGGGACAGGTATACCGAGCAGTACTTC
TRBV29-1,.,.,TRBJ1-1,CSAFAGGADTEAFF,TGCAGCGCCTTCGCGGGGGGGGCCGACACTGAAGCTTTCTTT
TRBV30,TRBD1,.,TRBJ1-2,CALRRDSNYGYTF,TGTGCCTTGCGAAGGGACAGCAACTATGGCTACACCTTC
TRBV19,.,.,TRBJ1-4,CASSIAGAGNEKLFF,TGTGCCAGTAGTATAGCAGGGGCCGGTAATGAAAAACTGTTTTTT
TRBV4-2,TRBD2,.,TRBJ2-4,CASSQDPGGLAKNIQYF,TGTGCCAGCAGCCAAGATCCGGGGGGTTTAGCCAAAAACATTCAGTACTTC
TRBV7-8,TRBD2,.,TRBJ2-5,CASTSTSVSGGRQETQYF,TGTGCCAGCACCTCTACCTCAGTGAGCGGGGGGCGACAAGAGACCCAGTACTTC
TRBV6-6,.,.,TRBJ1-1,CASSGGGSDTEAFF,TGTGCCAGCAGTGGGGGGGGCAGTGACACTGAAGCTTTCTTT
TRBV28,.,.,TRBJ1-6,CASGGSGAGGSPLHF,TGTGCCAGCGGAGGATCAGGAGCAGGAGGGTCACCCCTCCACTTT
TRBV4-1,TRBD1,.,TRBJ1-2,CASSQGTGDDANYGYTF,TGCGCCAGCAGCCAAGGGACAGGGGATGATGCTAACTATGGCTACACCTTC
TRBV6-5,.,.,TRBJ2-7,CASQTGDSYEQHF,TGTGCCAGTCAAACAGGAGACTCCTACGAGCAGCACTTC
TRBV7-3,.,.,TRBJ1-1,CASSLTMNTEAFF,TGTGCCAGCAGCTTAACCATGAACACTGAAGCTTTCTTT
TRBV18,TRBD2,.,TRBJ2-7,CASSPTLAGGGYEQYF,TGTGCCAGCTCACCAACCCTAGCGGGGGGGGGATACGAGCAGTACTTC
TRBV4-2,.,.,TRBJ2-7,CASSQGAGQDYEQYF,TGTGCCAGCAGCCAAGGGGCCGGACAAGACTACGAGCAGTACTTC
TRBV5-6,.,.,TRBJ1-1,CASSLGGGIGTEAFF,TGTGCCAGCAGCTTGGGGGGGGGAATTGGCACTGAAGCTTTCTTT
TRBV7-2,TRBD1,.,TRBJ1-1,CASSRLGQGYTEAFF,TGTGCCAGCAGCAGATTGGGACAGGGGTACACTGAAGCTTTCTTT
TRBV18,TRBD1,.,TRBJ2-7,CASSQGRGMYEQYF,TGTGCCAGCTCACAGGGCAGGGGGATGTACGAGCAGTACTTC
TRBV11-3,.,few,TRBJ2-7,CASSLDPSAEQYF,TGTGCCAGCAGCTTAGACCCTAGCGCCGAGCAGTACTTC
TRBV30,.,.,TRBJ1-2,CALSSQGYGYTF,TGTGCCTTGTCCTCCCAGGGCTATGGCTACACCTTC
TRBV7-2,TRBD2,.,TRBJ2-3,CASSRRLAGASTDTQYF,TGTGCCAGCAGCCGCCGTCTAGCGGGGGCGAGCACAGATACGCAGTATTTT
TRBV13,.,.,TRBJ2-2,CASSSGGPNTGELFF,TGTGCCAGCAGCTCCGGGGGGCCGAACACCGGGGAGCTGTTTTTT
TRBV18,.,.,TRBJ2-5,CASSPPARGETQYF,TGTGCCAGCTCACCACCTGCCAGGGGAGAGACCCAGTACTTC
TRBV2,.,once,TRBJ1-5,CASSESGSNQPQHF,TGTGCCAGCAGTGAATCAGGTAGCAATCAGCCCCAGCATTTT
TRBV7-3,TRBD1,.,TRBJ1-2,CASSQTHRGVNYGYTF,TGTGCCAGCAGTCAGACACACAGGGGAGTAAACTATGGCTACACCTTC
TRBV28,TRBD2,.,TRBJ2-3,CASSFLAGRTDTQYF,TGTGCCAGCAGTTTCCTAGCGGGCCGCACAGATACGCAGTATTTT
TRBV7-2,TRBD1,.,TRBJ1-5,CASSLVGTGAQPQHF,TGTGCCAGCAGCTTAGTCGGGACAGGGGCCCAGCCCCAGCATTTT
TRBV4-3,TRBD1,.,TRBJ1-4,CASSQDSRQGDNEKLFF,TGCGCCAGCAGCCAAGATTCCCGACAGGGGGATAATGAAAAACTGTTTTTT
TRBV11-3,.,.,TRBJ2-1,CASSLRRGPSSYNEQFF,TGTGCCAGCAGCTTACGGCGGGGGCCGAGCTCCTACAATGAGCAGTTCTTC
TRBV19,.,once,TRBJ2-2,CASSKRSLAKNTGELFF,TGTGCCAGTAGTAAGAGGTCCCTAGCGAAGAACACCGGGGAGCTGTTTTTT
TRBV4-3,.,few,TRBJ2-6,CASSPGSGANVLTF,TGCGCCAGCAGCCCAGGGTCCGGGGCCAACGTCCTGACTTTC
TRBV6-5,TRBD2,.,TRBJ2-1,CASSYPGLFNEQFF,TGTGCCAGCAGTTACCCGGGACTATTCAATGAGCAGTTCTTC
TRBV29-1,TRBD1,.,TRBJ2-7,CSVGTGIYEQYF,TGCAGCGTTGGGACAGGGATCTACGAGCAGTACTTC
TRBV28,TRBD1,.,TRBJ1-2,CASKLGSTGYGYTF,TGTGCCAGTAAACTGGGATCGACAGGGTATGGCTACACCTTC
TRBV2,TRBD1,.,TRBJ1-6,CASSGTGNYNSPLHF,TGTGCCAGCAGTGGGACAGGCAATTATAATTCACCCCTCCACTTT
TRBV10-3,.,.,TRBJ1-1,CASGPRGTEAFF,TGTGCCAGCGGACCTCGGGGGACTGAAGCTTTCTTT
TRBV19,TRBD1,.,TRBJ2-7,CASSDRGREQYF,TGTGCCAGTAGCGACAGGGGGCGCGAGCAGTACTTC
TRBV30,.,.,TRBJ1-1,CAWDKTAINTEAFF,TGTGCCTGGGACAAGACAGCAATTAACACTGAAGCTTTCTTT
TRBV15,.,.,TRBJ2-1,CATSRASPSCPFF,TGTGCCACCAGCAGAGCTAGTCCCTCATGCCCGTTCTTC
TRBV18,.,.,TRBJ2-4,CASSPDKAKNIQYF,TGTGCCAGCTCACCGGACAAAGCCAAAAACATTCAGTACTTC
TRBV11-1,.,.,TRBJ2-5,CASSLEGPLLVTQYF,TGTGCCAGCAGCTTGGAGGGACCCCTCCTAGTGACCCAGTACTTC
TRBV18,.,.,TRBJ2-6,CASTSSGANVLTF,TGTGCCAGCACTTCCTCTGGGGCCAACGTCCTGACTTTC
TRBV9,TRBD2,.,TRBJ2-3,CASSVPSGGGTDTQYF,TGTGCCAGCAGCGTACCTAGCGGGGGGGGCACAGATACGCAGTATTTT
TRBV7-9,.,.,TRBJ2-1,CASSFRGLTGGNEQFF,TGTGCCAGCAGCTTCCGGGGACTTACCGGGGGCAATGAGCAGTTCTTC
TRBV19,.,.,TRBJ2-3,CASRRGGPTDTQYF,TGTGCCAGTAGAAGGGGGGGCCCCACAGATACGCAGTATTTT
TRBV4-1,.,.,TRBJ1-2,CASSQVGTGPYGYTF,TGCGCCAGCAGCCAAGTCGGCACAGGGCCCTATGGCTACACCTTC
TRBV7-8,.,.,TRBJ1-5,CASSRGAVNQPQHF,TGTGCCAGCAGCCGGGGGGCGGTCAATCAGCCCCAGCATTTT
TRBV6-1,.,.,TRBJ1-5,CASSDPNQPQHF,TGTGCCAGCAGTGACCCAAATCAGCCCCAGCATTTT
TRBV11-2,.,.,TRBJ2-3,CASYLGQSTDTQYF,TGTGCCAGCTACCTAGGACAGTCCACAGATACGCAGTATTTT
TRBV30,.,.,TRBJ1-5,CAWSVLPSGQPQHF,TGTGCCTGGAGTGTACTTCCATCGGGTCAGCCCCAGCATTTT
TRBV7-8,.,.,TRBJ2-3,CASSLGAVIRGTDTQYF,TGTGCCAGCAGCTTAGGTGCAGTCATCCGCGGGACAGATACGCAGTATTTT